The next 4 T cell receptor beta chains were all read from a single sample in a study of blood T cell repertoires in COVID-19. The protocol was immunoSEQ multiplex PCR, while the TCRdb copy is restricted to in-frame clones and leaves out a portion. Counted here are approximately 190,000 clones, 75% to 85% occurring once; the ten biggest clones make up under 8%. What was sequenced was peripheral blood. The receptors here all came from a man between 60 and 75 years old with acute or convalescent COVID-19.

V is TRBV5-1 and J is TRBJ2-1, with D hard to call. This CDR3 comprises 12 residues. Germline values: CDR1 SGHRS, CDR2 YFSETQ. Trimming took 5 bases from V and 13 from J, leaving 16 bases between them. CDR3 protein: CASRKDHYNQFF. The CDR3 coding sequence is TGCGCCAGCAGGAAAGACCACTACAACCAGTTCTTC.

This clone has a count of ten or more. This chain uses TRBV6-5 with TRBJ1-2; D gene ambiguous. The CDR3 consists of 14 residues. Germline assignment: CDR1 MNHEY and CDR2 SVGAGI. V was pared by 1 base and J by 8 bases, with 14 bases between. The DNA of the CDR3 is TGTGCCAGCAGTTACTATTCCCGGGCGGGCGGCTACACCTTC. Amino acid sequence: CASSYYSRAGGYTF.

The rearrangement uses TRBV25-1 and TRBJ1-1, with 9 bases aligning to TRBD1. The CDR3 covers 15 residues. The trim removed 1 base at V and 6 bases at J, leaving 6 bases unmatched. CDR1 is MGHDK, CDR2 SYGVNS, per germline. The CDR3 here is CASSEFPTGGSEAFF. In DNA, the CDR3 is TGTGCCAGCAGTGAATTCCCGACAGGGGGGTCTGAAGCTTTCTTT.

The chain links TRBV5-1 to TRBJ2-2; TRBD2 is a possible D gene (6 bases). V lost 1 base and J 5 bases, leaving 18 bases between the germline ends. CDR1 and CDR2 from the germline V gene are SGHRS and YFSETQ. This CDR3 region has 17 residues. In nucleotides, the CDR3 is TGCGCCAGCAGCTTGCCGCGGGACTCAAAAGTAACCGGGGAGCTGTTTTTT. Its translation: CASSLPRDSKVTGELFF.